The clone carrying this TCR beta chain was seen only once. Its antigen remains unknown. The data are from a study of T cell responses to AZD1222 COVID-19 vaccine. Profiling relied on immunoSEQ multiplex PCR, and the TCRdb table lists in-frame clones only, not all of them. The table includes 140,000 to 150,000 clones, about nine tenths detected once. The V and J ends lost 4 bases and 13 bases respectively, with 23 bases between them. In germline, CDR1 is LGHNA, CDR2 YSLEER. CDR3 length: 15 amino acids. General study points: Baseline seropositivity characterized only a handful of AZD1222 recipients. A reported finding is that nearly half of spike-specific TCRs target unmutated variant regions. Spike as a whole was targeted by vaccine-associated CD4 TCRs, dominant at 160-218 and 743-854.

This sequence was found in an adult in good health. The V gene is TRBV4-3, the J gene TRBJ1-5, with D maybe TRBD1 (6 bases). The sequencing here drew on peripheral blood, taken on day 0 of AZD1222 vaccination. The CDR3 DNA is TGCGCCAGCAGCCCCACACAGGGTTCCTTAGTCGGGCAGCATTTT. Protein product: CASSPTQGSLVGQHF.